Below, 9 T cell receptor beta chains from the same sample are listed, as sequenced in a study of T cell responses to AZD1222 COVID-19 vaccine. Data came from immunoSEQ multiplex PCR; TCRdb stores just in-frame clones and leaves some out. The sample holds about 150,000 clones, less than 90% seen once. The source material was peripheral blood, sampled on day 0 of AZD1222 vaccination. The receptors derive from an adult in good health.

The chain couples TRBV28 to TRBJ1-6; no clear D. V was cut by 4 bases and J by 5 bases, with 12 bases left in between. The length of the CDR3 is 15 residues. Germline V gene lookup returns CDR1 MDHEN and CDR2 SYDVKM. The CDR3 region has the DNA TGTGCCAGCAGTTCGTTGACAAGAAATAATTCACCCCTCCACTTT. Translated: CASSSLTRNNSPLHF.

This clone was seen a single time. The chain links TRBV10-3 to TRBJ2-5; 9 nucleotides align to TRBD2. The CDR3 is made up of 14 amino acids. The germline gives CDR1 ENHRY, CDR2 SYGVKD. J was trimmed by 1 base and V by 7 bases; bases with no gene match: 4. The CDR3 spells CAIKAGGPQETQYF. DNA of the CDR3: TGTGCCATCAAGGCGGGGGGGCCCCAAGAGACCCAGTACTTC.

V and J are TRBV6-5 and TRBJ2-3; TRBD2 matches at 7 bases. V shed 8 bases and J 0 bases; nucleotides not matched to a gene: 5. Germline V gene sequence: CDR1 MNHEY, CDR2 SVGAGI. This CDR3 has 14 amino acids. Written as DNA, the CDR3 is TGTGCCAGCCATGCTAGCGGAAGCACAGATACGCAGTATTTT. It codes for CASHASGSTDTQYF.

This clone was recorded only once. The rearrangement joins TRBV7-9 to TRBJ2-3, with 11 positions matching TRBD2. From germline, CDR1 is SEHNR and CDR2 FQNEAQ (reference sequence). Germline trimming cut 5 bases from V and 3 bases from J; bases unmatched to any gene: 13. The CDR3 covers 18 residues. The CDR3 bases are TGTGCCAGCAGCCCAGGCCGTCTAGCGGGGGGCATAACAGATACGCAGTATTTT. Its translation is CASSPGRLAGGITDTQYF.

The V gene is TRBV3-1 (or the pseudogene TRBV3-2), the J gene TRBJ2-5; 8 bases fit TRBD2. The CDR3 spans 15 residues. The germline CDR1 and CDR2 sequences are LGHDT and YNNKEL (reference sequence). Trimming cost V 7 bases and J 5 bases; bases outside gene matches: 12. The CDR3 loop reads CASKFSGARGETQYF. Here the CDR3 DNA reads TGTGCCAGCAAGTTTAGCGGGGCGAGGGGGGAGACCCAGTACTTC.

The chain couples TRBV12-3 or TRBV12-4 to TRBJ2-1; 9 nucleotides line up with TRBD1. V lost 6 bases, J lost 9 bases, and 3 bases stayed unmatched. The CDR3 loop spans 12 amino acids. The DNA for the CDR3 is TGTGCCAGCAGCCGGACAGGGGTTGAGCAGTTCTTC. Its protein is CASSRTGVEQFF.

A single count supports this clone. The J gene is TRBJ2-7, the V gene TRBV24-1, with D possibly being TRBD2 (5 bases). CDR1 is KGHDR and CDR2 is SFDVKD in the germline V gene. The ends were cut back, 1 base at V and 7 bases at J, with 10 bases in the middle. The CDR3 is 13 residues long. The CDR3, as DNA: TGTGCCACCAGTGATTTCAAAACGGGAGAGCAGTACTTC. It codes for CATSDFKTGEQYF.

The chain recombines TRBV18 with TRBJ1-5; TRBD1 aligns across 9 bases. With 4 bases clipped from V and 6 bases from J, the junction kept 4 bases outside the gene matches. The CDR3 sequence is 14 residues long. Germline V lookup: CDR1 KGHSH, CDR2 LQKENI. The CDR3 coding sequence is TGTGCCAGCTCACGGACAGGGGATTCTCAGCCCCAGCATTTT. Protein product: CASSRTGDSQPQHF. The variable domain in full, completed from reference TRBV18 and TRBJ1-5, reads NAGVMQNPRHLVRRRGQEARLRCSPMKGHSHVYWYRQLPEEGLKFMVYLQKENIIDESGMPKERFSAEFPKEGPSILRIQQVVRGDSAAYFCASSRTGDSQPQHFGDGTRLSIL.

Here the CDR3 reads CASRLDRNYGYTF. The CDR3, as DNA: TGTGCCAGCAGACTAGACAGAAACTATGGCTACACCTTC. V gene TRBV6-5 combines with J gene TRBJ1-2, with D possibly TRBD1 on 5 matching bases. V lost 6 bases to trimming and J lost 2 bases, with 10 bases between them. The CDR3 length is 13 residues. Germline CDR1 reads MNHEY; CDR2 reads SVGAGI.